What follows are 4 T cell receptor beta chains derived from one specimen sequenced in a study of blood T cell repertoires in COVID-19. Profiling relied on immunoSEQ multiplex PCR, and the TCRdb table lists in-frame clones only, not all of them. The table has tens of thousands of clones, about 87% seen once. The sequenced sample consisted of peripheral blood. Every receptor here comes from a human donor in a cohort sampled during active COVID-19.

The V gene is TRBV2, the J gene TRBJ1-5, with a weak D call TRBD1 (5 bases). The V gene's germline CDR1 is SNHLY and CDR2 FYNNEI. This CDR3 contains 14 residues. Deletions cut 1 base from V and 2 bases from J, with 6 bases between. Here the CDR3 DNA reads TGTGCCAGCAGTGAAGGGGGGGGCAATCAGCCCCAGCATTTT. Translated: CASSEGGGNQPQHF.

The chain uses TRBV7-6 and TRBJ1-1, with D unclear. V was clipped by 5 bases and J by 6 bases, with 13 bases between them. The CDR3 loop spans 13 amino acids. Germline loops: CDR1 SGHVS, CDR2 FNYEAQ. The CDR3 nucleotides are TGTGCCAGCAGCGTAACCCAGGCCGCTGAAGCTTTCTTT. Amino acids: CASSVTQAAEAFF.

The rearrangement joins TRBV5-1 to TRBJ2-7, with TRBD2 identical over 7 bases. J was trimmed by 2 bases and V by 7 bases; bases with no gene match: 18. CDR1 SGHRS and CDR2 YFSETQ come from the germline V gene. The CDR3 covers 17 residues. The CDR3: CASSWASGMRATYEQYF. In nucleotides, the CDR3 is TGCGCCAGCTCGTGGGCTAGCGGAATGCGGGCAACCTACGAGCAGTACTTC.

The genes are TRBV18 and TRBJ2-1; D remains ambiguous. Germline V gives CDR1 KGHSH, CDR2 LQKENI. The CDR3 length is 14 residues. Trimming pared 0 bases from V and 14 bases from J, leaving 17 bases between. The DNA for the CDR3 is TGTGCCAGCTCACCACCGGCCCCCCAAATCCACGAGTTCTTC. Its translation is CASSPPAPQIHEFF.